This is a list of T cell receptor beta chains from one sample in a study of blood T cell repertoires in COVID-19. The assay was immunoSEQ multiplex PCR, and TCRdb's table has in-frame clones only and misses some. The sample lists around 150,000 clones; about nine tenths were seen once. The specimen sequenced was peripheral blood. These receptor sequences come from a woman in her sixties or seventies with active or convalescent COVID-19. CDR3s include the opening cysteine and the closing phenylalanine or tryptophan. Fields, in order: J gene, clone size, V gene, D gene, CDR3 protein, CDR3 DNA. The D gene is left open where the match is weak. Size values are once, few and many counts, or a class for expanded clones, and some rows have none.

J gene: TRBJ2-7
clone size: NA
V gene: TRBV5-5
D gene: TRBD2
CDR3 protein: CASSLGLVRGGWGHEQYF
CDR3 DNA: TGTGCCAGCAGCCTGGGTTTGGTGCGGGGGGGATGGGGCCACGAGCAGTACTTC

J gene: TRBJ1-1
clone size: NA
V gene: TRBV19
D gene: TRBD1
CDR3 protein: CASSRSGTGVNTEAFF
CDR3 DNA: TGTGCCAGTAGTAGATCCGGGACAGGGGTGAACACTGAAGCTTTCTTT

J gene: TRBJ1-1
clone size: NA
V gene: TRBV2
D gene: NA
CDR3 protein: CASSWTETGNTEAFF
CDR3 DNA: TGTGCCAGCAGTTGGACAGAAACTGGAAACACTGAAGCTTTCTTT

J gene: TRBJ1-1
clone size: once
V gene: TRBV19
D gene: NA
CDR3 protein: CASSLQGTNTEAFF
CDR3 DNA: TGTGCCAGTAGTCTCCAGGGAACGAACACTGAAGCTTTCTTT

J gene: TRBJ1-2
clone size: NA
V gene: TRBV7-2
D gene: NA
CDR3 protein: CASSLGGQYGYTF
CDR3 DNA: TGTGCCAGCAGCTTAGGCGGACAGTACGGCTACACCTTC

J gene: TRBJ2-2
clone size: NA
V gene: TRBV6-2/TRBV6-3
D gene: TRBD1
CDR3 protein: CASSRGTGVYGELFF
CDR3 DNA: TGTGCCAGCAGCCGCGGGACAGGGGTTTACGGGGAGCTGTTTTTT

J gene: TRBJ1-3
clone size: NA
V gene: TRBV15
D gene: NA
CDR3 protein: CATSRTGAGGNTIYF
CDR3 DNA: TGTGCCACCAGCAGGACAGGCGCTGGAGGAAACACCATATATTTT

J gene: TRBJ1-1
clone size: NA
V gene: TRBV6-5
D gene: NA
CDR3 protein: CASSYRGSTEAFF
CDR3 DNA: TGTGCCAGCAGTTATAGGGGTAGTACTGAAGCTTTCTTT

J gene: TRBJ1-5
clone size: NA
V gene: TRBV30
D gene: NA
CDR3 protein: CAWSVQGWQPQHF
CDR3 DNA: TGTGCCTGGAGTGTTCAGGGCTGGCAGCCCCAGCATTTT

J gene: TRBJ1-1
clone size: NA
V gene: TRBV18
D gene: NA
CDR3 protein: CASSPPGDIEAFF
CDR3 DNA: TGTGCCAGCTCACCACCCGGGGACATTGAAGCTTTCTTT

J gene: TRBJ1-2
clone size: NA
V gene: TRBV25-1
D gene: NA
CDR3 protein: CASSEMAGANYGYTF
CDR3 DNA: TGTGCCAGCAGTGAGATGGCAGGGGCGAACTATGGCTACACCTTC

J gene: TRBJ2-7
clone size: NA
V gene: TRBV12-3/TRBV12-4
D gene: TRBD2
CDR3 protein: CASRLADLYEQYF
CDR3 DNA: TGTGCCAGCAGACTAGCGGACCTCTACGAGCAGTACTTC

J gene: TRBJ1-5
clone size: once
V gene: TRBV27
D gene: NA
CDR3 protein: CASNSGNSNQPQHF
CDR3 DNA: TGTGCCAGCAATTCAGGGAATAGCAATCAGCCCCAGCATTTT

J gene: TRBJ2-3
clone size: NA
V gene: TRBV9
D gene: TRBD2
CDR3 protein: CASSGPKRGGRDTQYF
CDR3 DNA: TGTGCCAGCAGCGGCCCTAAGCGGGGGGGCCGAGATACGCAGTATTTT

J gene: TRBJ1-2
clone size: NA
V gene: TRBV18
D gene: TRBD1
CDR3 protein: CASSRTGSVGYTF
CDR3 DNA: TGTGCCAGCTCGCGGACAGGGAGTGTGGGCTACACCTTC

J gene: TRBJ1-4
clone size: NA
V gene: TRBV7-9
D gene: TRBD1
CDR3 protein: CASSFQGESEKLFF
CDR3 DNA: TGTGCCAGCAGCTTCCAGGGGGAGAGTGAAAAACTGTTTTTT

J gene: TRBJ1-6
clone size: many
V gene: TRBV5-5
D gene: NA
CDR3 protein: CASSLAAQDPLHF
CDR3 DNA: TGTGCCAGCAGCTTGGCAGCTCAGGATCCCCTCCACTTT

J gene: TRBJ2-3
clone size: NA
V gene: TRBV18
D gene: NA
CDR3 protein: CASSLGLDRTQYF
CDR3 DNA: TGTGCCAGCTCACTAGGACTAGACAGGACGCAGTATTTT

J gene: TRBJ1-2
clone size: NA
V gene: TRBV5-1
D gene: TRBD1
CDR3 protein: CASSLDPTGNGYTF
CDR3 DNA: TGCGCCAGCAGCTTGGACCCGACAGGGAACGGCTACACCTTC

J gene: TRBJ2-7
clone size: once
V gene: TRBV5-1
D gene: TRBD2
CDR3 protein: CASRRTSGYEQYF
CDR3 DNA: TGCGCCAGCAGACGGACTAGCGGTTACGAGCAGTACTTC

J gene: TRBJ2-7
clone size: NA
V gene: TRBV5-6
D gene: NA
CDR3 protein: CASSLDVGGRGYEQYF
CDR3 DNA: TGTGCCAGCAGCTTGGATGTCGGGGGGCGCGGGTACGAGCAGTACTTC

J gene: TRBJ1-2
clone size: NA
V gene: TRBV4-3
D gene: NA
CDR3 protein: CASSQGQGGDGYTF
CDR3 DNA: TGCGCCAGCAGCCAAGGGCAGGGCGGGGATGGCTACACCTTC

J gene: TRBJ2-7
clone size: NA
V gene: TRBV27
D gene: TRBD2
CDR3 protein: CASGNGSSGAFYEQYF
CDR3 DNA: TGTGCCAGCGGGAACGGATCTAGCGGAGCATTCTACGAGCAGTACTTC

J gene: TRBJ1-6
clone size: NA
V gene: TRBV23-1
D gene: NA
CDR3 protein: CASSQPLGQPKTYNSPLHF
CDR3 DNA: TGCGCCAGCAGTCAACCCCTAGGACAGCCAAAGACCTATAATTCACCCCTCCACTTT

J gene: TRBJ2-5
clone size: NA
V gene: TRBV18
D gene: NA
CDR3 protein: CASSPPSQETQYF
CDR3 DNA: TGTGCCAGCTCACCCCCGTCCCAAGAGACCCAGTACTTC

J gene: TRBJ2-4
clone size: NA
V gene: TRBV7-9
D gene: TRBD2
CDR3 protein: CASSEGLAGELAKNIQYF
CDR3 DNA: TGTGCCAGCAGCGAGGGACTAGCGGGGGAGCTAGCCAAAAACATTCAGTACTTC

J gene: TRBJ1-1
clone size: NA
V gene: TRBV7-9
D gene: TRBD1
CDR3 protein: CASSSVAGGIGEAFF
CDR3 DNA: TGTGCCAGCAGTTCGGTGGCAGGGGGGATAGGGGAAGCTTTCTTT

J gene: TRBJ1-5
clone size: few
V gene: TRBV12-3/TRBV12-4
D gene: NA
CDR3 protein: CASSELNQPQHF
CDR3 DNA: TGTGCCAGCAGCGAACTCAATCAGCCCCAGCATTTT

J gene: TRBJ2-7
clone size: few
V gene: TRBV5-6
D gene: NA
CDR3 protein: CASSYPDRNEQYF
CDR3 DNA: TGTGCCAGCAGCTACCCCGACAGAAACGAGCAGTACTTC

J gene: TRBJ2-3
clone size: NA
V gene: TRBV7-9
D gene: NA
CDR3 protein: CASRGTTFKTDTQYF
CDR3 DNA: TGTGCCAGCAGGGGGACAACCTTTAAGACAGATACGCAGTATTTT

J gene: TRBJ2-2
clone size: NA
V gene: TRBV7-8
D gene: TRBD2
CDR3 protein: CASSPGGAITGELFF
CDR3 DNA: TGTGCCAGCAGCCCCGGGGGGGCGATCACCGGGGAGCTGTTTTTT

J gene: TRBJ2-7
clone size: NA
V gene: TRBV4-3
D gene: NA
CDR3 protein: CASSQDEGGYEQYF
CDR3 DNA: TGCGCCAGCAGCCAAGATGAGGGGGGGTACGAGCAGTACTTC

J gene: TRBJ2-3
clone size: NA
V gene: TRBV7-2
D gene: TRBD2
CDR3 protein: CASLLAGTDTQYF
CDR3 DNA: TGTGCCAGCTTACTAGCGGGCACAGATACGCAGTATTTT

J gene: TRBJ2-7
clone size: NA
V gene: TRBV7-8
D gene: TRBD1
CDR3 protein: CASSLDRGDEQYF
CDR3 DNA: TGTGCCAGCAGCTTAGACAGGGGAGACGAGCAGTACTTC

J gene: TRBJ2-7
clone size: NA
V gene: TRBV18
D gene: TRBD1
CDR3 protein: CASSTGVSSYEQYF
CDR3 DNA: TGTGCCAGCTCGACAGGGGTATCCTCCTACGAGCAGTACTTC

J gene: TRBJ1-1
clone size: NA
V gene: TRBV6-5
D gene: NA
CDR3 protein: CASSYSARANTEAFF
CDR3 DNA: TGTGCCAGCAGTTACTCTGCCAGGGCGAACACTGAAGCTTTCTTT

J gene: TRBJ2-2
clone size: NA
V gene: TRBV6-5
D gene: NA
CDR3 protein: CASSYSDRELTGELFF
CDR3 DNA: TGTGCCAGCAGTTACTCGGACAGAGAACTAACCGGGGAGCTGTTTTTT

J gene: TRBJ1-1
clone size: NA
V gene: TRBV9
D gene: TRBD1
CDR3 protein: CASSPGQAKNTEAFF
CDR3 DNA: TGTGCCAGCAGCCCGGGACAGGCCAAGAACACTGAAGCTTTCTTT

J gene: TRBJ2-1
clone size: NA
V gene: TRBV19
D gene: TRBD2
CDR3 protein: CASSIDRAGGRNEQFF
CDR3 DNA: TGTGCCAGTAGTATAGATAGGGCGGGGGGCAGAAATGAGCAGTTCTTC

J gene: TRBJ2-3
clone size: NA
V gene: TRBV5-1
D gene: TRBD1
CDR3 protein: CASSFTGGWTDTQYF
CDR3 DNA: TGCGCCAGCAGCTTTACAGGGGGTTGGACAGATACGCAGTATTTT

J gene: TRBJ2-1
clone size: NA
V gene: TRBV7-9
D gene: NA
CDR3 protein: CASSLFGLDNEQFF
CDR3 DNA: TGTGCCAGCAGCTTATTCGGGTTGGACAATGAGCAGTTCTTC

J gene: TRBJ1-2
clone size: NA
V gene: TRBV30
D gene: NA
CDR3 protein: CAWRSDTYGYTF
CDR3 DNA: TGTGCCTGGAGATCGGACACTTATGGCTACACCTTC

J gene: TRBJ1-6
clone size: NA
V gene: TRBV19
D gene: TRBD1
CDR3 protein: CAVGQGATYNSPLHF
CDR3 DNA: TGTGCCGTGGGACAGGGGGCCACCTATAATTCACCCCTCCACTTT

J gene: TRBJ2-5
clone size: NA
V gene: TRBV30
D gene: NA
CDR3 protein: CAWESGGETQYF
CDR3 DNA: TGTGCCTGGGAATCTGGAGGGGAGACCCAGTACTTC

J gene: TRBJ1-6
clone size: NA
V gene: TRBV6-5
D gene: NA
CDR3 protein: CASSYDRLHSPLHF
CDR3 DNA: TGTGCCAGCAGTTACGACAGACTGCATTCACCCCTCCACTTT

J gene: TRBJ1-4
clone size: NA
V gene: TRBV19
D gene: NA
CDR3 protein: CASSDGQYHANEKLFF
CDR3 DNA: TGTGCCAGTAGTGACGGACAGTACCACGCTAATGAAAAACTGTTTTTT

J gene: TRBJ1-5
clone size: few
V gene: TRBV2
D gene: TRBD1
CDR3 protein: CASREGQSPNQPQHF
CDR3 DNA: TGTGCCAGCAGGGAGGGACAGAGCCCTAATCAGCCCCAGCATTTT

J gene: TRBJ2-5
clone size: NA
V gene: TRBV11-2
D gene: TRBD2
CDR3 protein: CASSLGASGQETQYF
CDR3 DNA: TGTGCCAGCAGCTTAGGGGCTAGCGGACAAGAGACCCAGTACTTC

J gene: TRBJ1-1
clone size: NA
V gene: TRBV10-3
D gene: TRBD1
CDR3 protein: CAISTGDTEAFF
CDR3 DNA: TGTGCCATCAGTACAGGGGACACTGAAGCTTTCTTT

J gene: TRBJ2-3
clone size: NA
V gene: TRBV7-9
D gene: TRBD1
CDR3 protein: CASSLDRTSTDTQYF
CDR3 DNA: TGTGCCAGCAGCTTGGACAGGACTAGCACAGATACGCAGTATTTT

J gene: TRBJ2-3
clone size: NA
V gene: TRBV25-1
D gene: TRBD1
CDR3 protein: CASSEYGQGETDTQYF
CDR3 DNA: TGTGCCAGCAGTGAATATGGGCAGGGGGAGACAGATACGCAGTATTTT

J gene: TRBJ1-1
clone size: NA
V gene: TRBV7-2
D gene: TRBD1
CDR3 protein: CASSFQGAPNTEAFF
CDR3 DNA: TGTGCCAGCAGCTTTCAGGGGGCTCCTAACACTGAAGCTTTCTTT

J gene: TRBJ1-5
clone size: NA
V gene: TRBV2
D gene: NA
CDR3 protein: CASSQAWGRYQPQHF
CDR3 DNA: TGTGCCAGCAGCCAAGCATGGGGCCGTTATCAGCCCCAGCATTTT

J gene: TRBJ1-2
clone size: once
V gene: TRBV19
D gene: NA
CDR3 protein: CASGYGQNYGYTF
CDR3 DNA: TGTGCCAGTGGGTATGGGCAGAACTATGGCTACACCTTC

J gene: TRBJ1-2
clone size: NA
V gene: TRBV24-1
D gene: TRBD1
CDR3 protein: CATSDGQDYGYTF
CDR3 DNA: TGTGCCACCAGTGACGGACAGGACTATGGCTACACCTTC

J gene: TRBJ1-2
clone size: NA
V gene: TRBV5-1
D gene: TRBD1
CDR3 protein: CASSLGTGGSGKVGYTF
CDR3 DNA: TGCGCCAGCAGCTTGGGAACAGGGGGCAGTGGAAAAGTTGGCTACACCTTC

J gene: TRBJ1-6
clone size: NA
V gene: TRBV6-1
D gene: TRBD1
CDR3 protein: CASSVHVNMGQQNSPLHF
CDR3 DNA: TGTGCCAGCAGTGTACACGTGAATATGGGACAGCAGAATTCACCCCTCCACTTT